The 32 T cell receptor beta chains below come from one sample, sequenced in a study of T-cell memory formation after mild COVID-19. TCRdb passed the 5' RACE reads through MiXCR, listing each CDR3 protein once. Here the sample spans around 200,000 distinct CDR3 sequences, roughly 10% being singletons. Specimen: PBMCs or a T cell subset sorted from them (not recorded which). The receptors shown here come from a man between 18 and 35 years old who had mild COVID-19 (a few samples of this study predate the infection). Cell type and time point are not known.

This clonotype has more than one count but fewer than ten. The chain carries TRBV19 and TRBJ1-5, with 11 positions matching TRBD1. Losses at the gene ends were 3 bases for V and 6 bases for J; bases not matched to a gene: 4. Per germline, CDR1 LNHDA and CDR2 SQIVND (reference sequence). The CDR3 loop spans 15 amino acids. In DNA form, the CDR3 reads TGTGCCAGTAGTATCCCGGGACAGGGGGGTCAGCCCCAGCATTTT. This translates into CASSIPGQGGQPQHF.

This clonotype turned up a few times. The chain recombines TRBV19 with TRBJ2-2; a possible D gene is TRBD1 (6 bases). The CDR3 totals 15 residues. CDR1 and CDR2 from the germline V gene are LNHDA and SQIVND (reference sequence). V lost 5 bases and J 6 bases, leaving 16 bases between the germline ends. CDR3: CASSPPTGFAGELFF. CDR3 in DNA: TGTGCCAGTAGTCCCCCGACAGGATTCGCCGGGGAGCTGTTTTTT. The full variable domain, its missing parts supplied by reference TRBV19 and TRBJ2-2, is DGGITQSPKYLFRKEGQNVTLSCEQNLNHDAMYWYRQDPGQGLRLIYYSQIVNDFQKGDIAEGYSVSREKKESFPLTVTSAQKNPTAFYLCASSPPTGFAGELFFGEGSRLTVL.

This clonotype was counted at least ten times. The V and J genes are TRBV4-1 and TRBJ2-5, with TRBD2 identical over 13 bases. This CDR3 is 16 amino acids long. V shed 4 bases, J shed 2 bases, and the junction held 4 bases outside the gene matches. Looked up from germline, CDR1 is MGHRA and CDR2 is YSYEKL. The CDR3 DNA reads TGCGCCAGCAGCCTGAGGACTAGCGGGGGTCAAGAGACCCAGTACTTC. It specifies CASSLRTSGGQETQYF.

V and J are TRBV20-1 and TRBJ1-6; D call uncertain. CDR1 is DFQATT and CDR2 is SNEGSKA in the germline V gene (reference sequence). Trimming shortened V by 6 bases and J by 9 bases, and 9 bases separated the two germline ends. This CDR3 is built from 11 residues. The CDR3 spells CSARIGSPLHF. The CDR3 nucleotides are TGCAGTGCACGGATTGGTTCACCCCTCCACTTT.

The V call is TRBV25-1, the J call TRBJ2-7; no clear D. V dropped 0 bases and J dropped 6 bases, with 3 bases sitting between them. The CDR3 has 11 amino acids. The germline V gene has CDR1 MGHDK and CDR2 SYGVNS. The CDR3 DNA reads as TGTGCCAGCAGTGAATATGTCGAGCAGTACTTC. This translates into CASSEYVEQYF.

This clonotype was counted a few times. The V gene is TRBV3-1, the J gene TRBJ2-5; the D gene could be TRBD1 or TRBD2 (6 bases each). V was clipped by 4 bases and J by 7 bases, with 13 bases between them. Germline V gene sequence: CDR1 LGHDT, CDR2 YNNKEL (reference sequence). This CDR3 is 13 amino acids long. CDR3 sequence reads: CASSRRGMGTQYF. The CDR3 nucleotides read TGTGCCAGCAGCCGGAGGGGGATGGGGACCCAGTACTTC.

This clonotype occurred many times. This rearrangement joins TRBV7-7 to TRBJ2-3, with D perhaps assigned TRBD1 or TRBD2 (5 bases each). Germline CDR1 reads SSHAT; CDR2 reads FNYEAQ (reference sequence). This CDR3 contains 13 residues. The germline V and J ends were trimmed by 4 bases and 6 bases, with 11 bases remaining between them. CDR3 amino acids: CASSSAGGDTQYF. CDR3 coding DNA: TGTGCCAGCAGCTCTGCTGGGGGTGATACGCAGTATTTT.

This chain joins TRBV5-5 and TRBJ2-7; 7 nucleotides match TRBD1. The CDR3 spans 15 residues. Germline values: CDR1 SGHKS, CDR2 YYEKEE (reference sequence). With V trimmed by 1 base and J by 2 bases, 6 bases remained unmatched. The CDR3 sequence: CASSLQPTGPYEQYF. CDR3 DNA sequence: TGTGCCAGCAGCTTGCAGCCGACAGGGCCCTACGAGCAGTACTTC.

This clonotype occurred a few times. The chain carries TRBV10-3 and TRBJ2-3; D gene ambiguous. V was trimmed by 6 bases and J by 3 bases, leaving 7 bases between them. The V gene's germline CDR1 is ENHRY and CDR2 SYGVKD. CDR3 size: 12 residues. CDR3 sequence (DNA): TGTGCCATCAGGACCTTGACAGATACGCAGTATTTT. It codes for CAIRTLTDTQYF.

V is TRBV7-2 and J is TRBJ1-2; perhaps TRBD1 as D (5 bases). Trimming removed 8 bases from V and 3 bases from J, with 16 bases in between. The CDR3 length is 14 residues. Germline V gene lookup returns CDR1 SGHTA and CDR2 FQGNSA. CDR3 protein: CASRPGTAHYGYTF. CDR3 DNA: TGTGCCAGCCGCCCAGGGACGGCCCACTATGGCTACACCTTC.

The J gene is TRBJ2-1, the V gene TRBV29-1; D remains ambiguous. The CDR3 is made up of 12 amino acids. The V end lost 6 bases, the J end lost 6 bases, and 12 bases lay between the germline ends. CDR1 and CDR2 from the germline V gene are SQVTM and ANQGSEA. The CDR3 here is CSVAGSGNEQFF. Written as DNA, the CDR3 is TGCAGCGTAGCAGGATCCGGCAATGAGCAGTTCTTC.

The chain carries TRBV28 and TRBJ2-2; 15 nucleotides align to TRBD2. J gave up 0 bases and V 4 bases, and 3 bases lay outside the gene matches. The CDR3 extends over 18 amino acids. Germline V CDR1 and CDR2: MDHEN, SYDVKM. CDR3 loop: CASSSGTSGGSNTGELFF. The CDR3 DNA sequence: TGTGCCAGCAGTTCTGGGACTAGCGGGGGGTCGAACACCGGGGAGCTGTTTTTT.

This clonotype was seen a handful of times. The chain uses TRBV7-9 and TRBJ1-2, with TRBD1 as a possible D gene (5 bases). Trimming removed 7 bases from V and 13 bases from J, with 16 bases in between. Germline-derived CDR1 and CDR2 are SEHNR and FQNEAQ (reference sequence). The CDR3 contains 11 residues. The CDR3 region is CASTAGSVGTF. In DNA, the CDR3 is TGTGCCAGCACGGCAGGGTCGGTTGGCACCTTC.

This clonotype was counted only a few times. The rearrangement joins TRBV29-1 to TRBJ2-1; a weak D match, TRBD2 (6 bases). Germline CDR1 reads SQVTM; CDR2 reads ANQGSEA. CDR3 length: 15 residues. V was shortened by 7 bases and J by 4 bases, with 20 bases between the two germline ends. CDR3 sequence reads: CSAPRSQEGYNEQFF. DNA of the CDR3: TGCAGCGCTCCCCGTTCACAGGAGGGGTACAATGAGCAGTTCTTC.

This clonotype has a count of ten or more. The V gene is TRBV5-1, the J gene TRBJ2-5, with no clear D. Germline CDR1 is SGHRS and CDR2 is YFSETQ. This CDR3 region has 13 residues. V gave up 4 bases and J gave up 0 bases, with 7 bases separating them. The CDR3 region is CASSPQNQETQYF. CDR3 nucleotide sequence: TGCGCCAGCAGCCCACAGAACCAAGAGACCCAGTACTTC.

The sample holds many counts of this clonotype. The V call is TRBV4-2, the J call TRBJ2-7; D not certain. Trimming removed 1 base from V and 9 bases from J, with 19 bases in between. The CDR3 runs to 15 residues. Looked up from germline, CDR1 is LGHNA and CDR2 is YNFKEQ. CDR3 nucleotide sequence: TGTGCCAGCAGCCAAGGACTGACCGGGCTTCTTACGCAGTACTTC. It codes for CASSQGLTGLLTQYF.

This clonotype was detected a few times. V is TRBV5-1 and J is TRBJ2-2; D is unresolved. V was shortened by 0 bases and J by 4 bases, with 7 bases between the two germline ends. Germline CDR1 is SGHRS and CDR2 is YFSETQ. This CDR3 is 14 amino acids long. CDR3 nucleotides: TGCGCCAGCAGCTTGGTTCAGCTCACCGGGGAGCTGTTTTTT. Translated, it gives CASSLVQLTGELFF.

This clonotype has more than one count but fewer than ten. The chain joins TRBV7-2 to TRBJ2-1, with 12 nucleotides matching TRBD2. From germline, CDR1 is SGHTA and CDR2 FQGNSA. With V trimmed by 2 bases and J by 8 bases, 10 bases remained unmatched. The CDR3 extends over 17 amino acids. Here the CDR3 reads CASSLSVLAGGRDEQFF. CDR3 coding DNA: TGTGCCAGCAGCTTATCAGTTCTAGCGGGGGGGCGCGATGAGCAGTTCTTC.

This clonotype was counted between two and nine times. V usage is TRBV5-1 and J usage is TRBJ2-2; D is ambiguous. Germline CDR1 and CDR2: SGHRS and YFSETQ. CDR3 size: 14 residues. The ends were cut back, 1 base at V and 1 base at J, with 5 bases in the middle. CDR3 nucleotide sequence: TGCGCCAGCAGCTTGAGGATGAACACCGGGGAGCTGTTTTTT. It encodes CASSLRMNTGELFF.

This clonotype was seen a handful of times. The chain links TRBV5-1 to TRBJ2-5, with D hard to call. Germline V gene sequence: CDR1 SGHRS, CDR2 YFSETQ. This CDR3 has 15 amino acids. Trimming stripped 1 base from V and 2 bases from J, with 12 bases between. CDR3 nucleotide sequence: TGCGCCAGCAGCTTGCGGCCAGGTCGGCAAGAGACCCAGTACTTC. Translation: CASSLRPGRQETQYF.

This clonotype was seen a few times. The rearrangement uses TRBV7-8 and TRBJ2-2; D perhaps matches TRBD1 (7 bases). Germline CDR1 reads SGHVS; CDR2 reads FQNEAQ. This CDR3 is built from 14 residues. Trimming took off 6 bases at V and 4 bases at J, with 12 bases between the two ends. The chain's CDR3 is CASSSQGGTGELFF. CDR3 coding DNA: TGTGCCAGCAGTTCCCAGGGGGGCACCGGGGAGCTGTTTTTT.

This sequence joins TRBV20-1 and TRBJ2-1; either TRBD1 or TRBD2 may supply D (6 bases each). Trimming shortened V by 5 bases and J by 8 bases, and 16 bases separated the two germline ends. This CDR3 is built from 13 residues. Germline V gene data show CDR1 as DFQATT and CDR2 as SNEGSKA (reference sequence). CDR3 region: CSARGGGWDEQFF. The CDR3 DNA follows: TGCAGTGCTCGAGGAGGGGGTTGGGATGAGCAGTTCTTC.

The chain carries TRBV18 and TRBJ1-2, with TRBD1 matching over 7 bases. With V trimmed by 2 bases and J by 4 bases, 7 bases remained unmatched. Germline CDR1 KGHSH, CDR2 LQKENI. The CDR3 is made up of 15 amino acids. The CDR3: CASSPTGQDIYGYTF. The CDR3 nucleotides are TGTGCCAGCTCACCAACCGGACAGGATATCTATGGCTACACCTTC.

This clonotype was seen more than once but under ten times. This sequence joins TRBV9 and TRBJ2-1; 10 bases are shared with TRBD2. This CDR3 has 16 residues. Germline CDR1 SGDLS, CDR2 YYNGEE. J gave up 3 bases and V 4 bases, and 7 bases lay outside the gene matches. CDR3 residues: CASSSRTSGVYNEQFF. The CDR3, as DNA: TGTGCCAGCAGCTCGCGGACTAGCGGAGTCTACAATGAGCAGTTCTTC.

This clonotype has only a few counts. This rearrangement joins TRBV6-1 to TRBJ2-7; unclear D gene. Germline CDR1 reads MNHNS; CDR2 reads SASEGT. Trimming took off 3 bases at V and 0 bases at J, with 12 bases between the two ends. The CDR3 length is 15 residues. The CDR3 is CASSDPQRSSYEQYF. CDR3 nucleotide sequence: TGTGCCAGCAGTGACCCGCAGAGGAGCTCCTACGAGCAGTACTTC.

The rearrangement joins TRBV20-1 to TRBJ2-2; D ambiguous. This CDR3 comprises 12 residues. V gave up 6 bases and J gave up 7 bases, with 12 bases separating them. Germline CDR1 reads DFQATT; CDR2 reads SNEGSKA (reference sequence). The CDR3, as DNA: TGCAGTGCCCCGGCACTTGACGGGGAGCTGTTTTTT. Translating it yields CSAPALDGELFF.

The chain has TRBV7-2 and TRBJ2-7; a possible D gene is TRBD1 (5 bases). CDR1 and CDR2 (germline): SGHTA, FQGNSA. The CDR3 spans 12 residues. V shed 5 bases and J shed 6 bases, with 11 bases lying between them. CDR3 loop: CASSGSGFEQYF. CDR3 sequence (DNA): TGTGCCAGCAGCGGATCAGGGTTCGAGCAGTACTTC.

This chain joins TRBV6-2 or TRBV6-3 and TRBJ2-5, with TRBD1 as a possible D gene (6 bases). Germline CDR1 MNHEY, CDR2 SVGEGT. The CDR3 consists of 18 residues. Trimming took 2 bases from V and 0 from J, leaving 19 bases between them. CDR3 in amino acids: CASSYPTGFSWYQETQYF. CDR3 sequence (DNA): TGTGCCAGCAGTTACCCCACAGGGTTCTCATGGTACCAAGAGACCCAGTACTTC.

The gene calls are TRBV21-1 and TRBJ1-4; TRBD1 was called by the table and not checked on the DNA. TRBV21-1 is a recognized pseudogene. CDR3 length: 16 residues. This chain's CDR3 is CASNNHRGVTNEKLFF. The CDR3 DNA follows: TGTGCCAGCAACAACCACCGGGGGGTAACTAATGAAAAACTGTTTTTT.

This clonotype showed up just a few times. CDR3 in DNA: TGCGCCAGCAGCCAAGACCCCCACTGGGGCGGGATAAGCGGGGAGCTGTTTTTT. This gives the protein CASSQDPHWGGISGELFF. V and J are TRBV4-3 and TRBJ2-2, with D perhaps matching TRBD2 (6 bases). Deletions cut 0 bases from V and 7 bases from J, with 21 bases between. CDR1 and CDR2 (germline): LGHNA, YSLEER. The CDR3 is 18 residues long.

The gene calls are TRBV6-2 or TRBV6-3 and TRBJ1-1, with D maybe TRBD1 (6 bases). Germline lookup yields CDR1 MNHEY and CDR2 SVGEGT. The CDR3 has 13 amino acids. Trimming took off 5 bases at V and 4 bases at J, with 11 bases between the two ends. The CDR3, as DNA: TGTGCCAGCAGTACCCAACAGGGCACTGAAGCTTTCTTT. As protein: CASSTQQGTEAFF.

Only a few counts were recorded for this clonotype. V is TRBV4-2 and J is TRBJ1-5; D uncertain. The CDR3 covers 15 residues. In germline, CDR1 is LGHNA, CDR2 YNFKEQ. Trimming pared 0 bases from V and 4 bases from J, leaving 10 bases between. Written as DNA, the CDR3 is TGTGCCAGCAGCCAAGACTCAGGACTTAATCAGCCCCAGCATTTT. Translating gives CASSQDSGLNQPQHF.